Listed below are T cell receptor beta chains from one sample, sequenced in a study of T-cell memory formation after mild COVID-19. TCRdb analysed the 5' RACE reads with MiXCR anew, one entry per CDR3 protein. The sample lists 150,000 to 200,000 distinct CDR3 sequences, approximately 10% occurring once. Sequences were obtained from PBMCs or a T cell subset sorted from them (not recorded which). The origin of the receptors is a man aged 18-30 years who had mild COVID-19 (a few samples of this study predate the infection). Cell type and time point are not known. The CDR3 runs from the conserved cysteine through the conserved F or W. D genes are given only for firm matches. Size is stated for part of the rows, as once, few or many counts, or as a class when the clone is expanded.

d_gene: .
j_gene: TRBJ1-1
v_gene: TRBV5-1
abundance: many
CDR3nt: TGCGCCAGCAGCTTGGCCGGGATCACTGAAGCTTTCTTT
CDR3aa: CASSLAGITEAFF

d_gene: TRBD1
j_gene: TRBJ1-3
v_gene: TRBV2
abundance: .
CDR3nt: TGTGCCAGCAGTGAAGGCAGGGGGCCTGGAAACACCATATATTTT
CDR3aa: CASSEGRGPGNTIYF

d_gene: .
j_gene: TRBJ1-2
v_gene: TRBV29-1
abundance: .
CDR3nt: TGCAGCGTTGAGTCGGGGCGGACAAGCTATGGCTACACCTTC
CDR3aa: CSVESGRTSYGYTF

d_gene: TRBD2
j_gene: TRBJ2-1
v_gene: TRBV6-4
abundance: .
CDR3nt: TGTGCCAGCAGTGCCCGGACTAGCGGGGCCTCCTACAATGAGCAGTTCTTC
CDR3aa: CASSARTSGASYNEQFF

d_gene: TRBD1
j_gene: TRBJ2-2
v_gene: TRBV3-1
abundance: many
CDR3nt: TGTGCCAGCAGCCTCACAGGGGGCGTTAACGGGGAGCTGTTTTTT
CDR3aa: CASSLTGGVNGELFF

d_gene: .
j_gene: TRBJ2-3
v_gene: TRBV12-3/TRBV12-4
abundance: many
CDR3nt: TGTGCCAGCAGTTTATGGGGGGAAAATACGCAGTATTTT
CDR3aa: CASSLWGENTQYF

d_gene: .
j_gene: TRBJ1-1
v_gene: TRBV6-5
abundance: .
CDR3nt: TGTGCCAGCAGTAAACATCGGACTGAAGCTTTCTTT
CDR3aa: CASSKHRTEAFF

d_gene: .
j_gene: TRBJ1-1
v_gene: TRBV19
abundance: .
CDR3nt: TGTGCCAGTAAGTTGGGGCAGGCGAAAGGCACTGAAGCTTTCTTT
CDR3aa: CASKLGQAKGTEAFF

d_gene: .
j_gene: TRBJ1-5
v_gene: TRBV7-3
abundance: .
CDR3nt: TGTGCCAGCAGCTTGTCACAGCCCCAGCATTTT
CDR3aa: CASSLSQPQHF

d_gene: .
j_gene: TRBJ2-2
v_gene: TRBV7-6
abundance: .
CDR3nt: TGTGCCAGCAGCCCATCAGGGGTATACACCGGGGAGCTGTTTTTT
CDR3aa: CASSPSGVYTGELFF

d_gene: .
j_gene: TRBJ1-5
v_gene: TRBV12-3/TRBV12-4
abundance: many
CDR3nt: TGTGCCAGCAGTAAAACGGTGGACCAGCCCCAGCATTTT
CDR3aa: CASSKTVDQPQHF

d_gene: TRBD1
j_gene: TRBJ1-3
v_gene: TRBV7-2
abundance: .
CDR3nt: TGTGCCAGCAGCTTACAGGGGGCGGTCGGAAACACCATATATTTT
CDR3aa: CASSLQGAVGNTIYF

d_gene: .
j_gene: TRBJ2-1
v_gene: TRBV7-2
abundance: many
CDR3nt: TGTGCCAGCAGCCCGGGCCAACCCAATGAGCAGTTCTTC
CDR3aa: CASSPGQPNEQFF

d_gene: .
j_gene: TRBJ2-7
v_gene: TRBV5-1
abundance: many
CDR3nt: TGCGCCAGCAGCTTGGAGTTAGAGTACGAGCAGTACTTC
CDR3aa: CASSLELEYEQYF

d_gene: TRBD2
j_gene: TRBJ2-1
v_gene: TRBV20-1
abundance: .
CDR3nt: TGCAGTGCTAGTCTCGGGGGGACGAATGAGCAGTTCTTC
CDR3aa: CSASLGGTNEQFF

d_gene: .
j_gene: TRBJ1-1
v_gene: TRBV18
abundance: .
CDR3nt: TGTGCCAGCTCACCACTCGCGGTGAACACTGAAGCTTTCTTT
CDR3aa: CASSPLAVNTEAFF

d_gene: .
j_gene: TRBJ1-1
v_gene: TRBV5-6
abundance: .
CDR3nt: TGTGCCAGCAGCGCCCACAGGGAGAACACTGAAGCTTTCTTT
CDR3aa: CASSAHRENTEAFF

d_gene: .
j_gene: TRBJ1-2
v_gene: TRBV7-3
abundance: .
CDR3nt: TGTGCCAGCAGCTTACCCTCCGCCGGGGAAAGTGGCTACACCTTC
CDR3aa: CASSLPSAGESGYTF

d_gene: .
j_gene: TRBJ2-3
v_gene: TRBV24-1
abundance: few
CDR3nt: TGTGCCACCAGTGGGCAGGGAAGTACAGATACGCAGTATTTT
CDR3aa: CATSGQGSTDTQYF

d_gene: .
j_gene: TRBJ2-2
v_gene: TRBV27
abundance: few
CDR3nt: TGTGCCAGCAGTTTGAAGGGGGGCCCGAACACCGGGGAGCTGTTTTTT
CDR3aa: CASSLKGGPNTGELFF

d_gene: .
j_gene: TRBJ1-6
v_gene: TRBV7-9
abundance: few
CDR3nt: TGTGCCAGCAGCTGGACAGCAACATCACCCCTCCACTTT
CDR3aa: CASSWTATSPLHF

d_gene: TRBD1
j_gene: TRBJ2-1
v_gene: TRBV4-2
abundance: few
CDR3nt: TGTGCCAGCAGCCAAGTTGGACAGGAATACAATGAGCAGTTCTTC
CDR3aa: CASSQVGQEYNEQFF

d_gene: .
j_gene: TRBJ1-4
v_gene: TRBV20-1
abundance: few
CDR3nt: TGCAGTGCTCGGAGCGGGGGTTGGAATGAAAAACTGTTTTTT
CDR3aa: CSARSGGWNEKLFF

d_gene: .
j_gene: TRBJ1-6
v_gene: TRBV9
abundance: .
CDR3nt: TGTGCCAGCAGCGTAGCGGGCAGCGGCCGGGGCTCACCCCTCCACTTT
CDR3aa: CASSVAGSGRGSPLHF

d_gene: .
j_gene: TRBJ2-5
v_gene: TRBV9
abundance: .
CDR3nt: TGTGCCAGCAGCGCCGGCGGCGGGCCCAGAATGTTGACCCAGTACTTC
CDR3aa: CASSAGGGPRMLTQYF

d_gene: .
j_gene: TRBJ2-3
v_gene: TRBV4-2
abundance: .
CDR3nt: TGTGCCAGCAGCCAAGGCCCCTCACGCACAGATACGCAGTATTTT
CDR3aa: CASSQGPSRTDTQYF

d_gene: .
j_gene: TRBJ2-5
v_gene: TRBV28
abundance: many
CDR3nt: TGTGCCAGTGCCTTCGACAGCCCGCAAGAGACCCAGTACTTC
CDR3aa: CASAFDSPQETQYF

d_gene: .
j_gene: TRBJ2-3
v_gene: TRBV12-3/TRBV12-4
abundance: many
CDR3nt: TGTGCCAGCAGCTTAGGGTCGTATACGCAGTATTTT
CDR3aa: CASSLGSYTQYF